This T cell receptor beta chain was identified in a study of blood T cell repertoires in COVID-19. Per the germline V gene, CDR1 is MNHEY and CDR2 is SVGAGI. This CDR3 is 14 amino acids long. Trimming left V 4 bases short and J 6 bases short, with 16 bases between. This clone has a single count. Here immunoSEQ multiplex PCR was the method, and the copy in TCRdb shows in-frame clones only, minus some. The table has more than 300,000 clones, more than 70% seen once. This sequence originates from a woman aged 25-40 years with COVID-19, enrolled during active disease. Sequencing was carried out using peripheral blood. V and J are TRBV6-5 and TRBJ2-7; D gene unclear. CDR3 DNA: TGTGCCAGCAGTTCCCTCTCGGTACCGTCCGAGCAGTACTTC. Translating it yields CASSSLSVPSEQYF.